The 29 T cell receptor beta chains below were found in one sample sequenced in a study of T-cell memory formation after mild COVID-19. MiXCR, applied by TCRdb to the 5' RACE reads, yields one record per CDR3 protein. The profile covers about 470,000 distinct CDR3 sequences, with around a quarter appearing a single time and around 12% taken by the ten largest. Sequenced input: PBMCs or a T cell subset sorted from them (not recorded which). The receptors here all came from an adult woman who had mild COVID-19 (a few samples of this study predate the infection). Cell type and time point are not known.

V usage is TRBV12-3 or TRBV12-4 and J usage is TRBJ1-2, with a tentative D call TRBD1 (5 bases). The CDR3 has 10 amino acids. The V gene lost 10 bases and the J gene lost 11 bases, with 14 bases spanning the gap. CDR3 sequence: CATGTVGYTF. DNA for the CDR3: TGTGCCACAGGGACGGTGGGTTACACCTTC.

The chain couples TRBV11-3 to TRBJ2-1, with D tentatively TRBD2 (6 bases). Germline V gene sequence: CDR1 SGHNT, CDR2 YENEEA. The CDR3 is made up of 13 amino acids. V was cut by 5 bases and J by 7 bases, with 12 bases left in between. The chain's CDR3 is CASSPVGGNEQFF. CDR3 DNA sequence: TGTGCCAGCAGCCCCGTGGGGGGAAATGAGCAGTTCTTC.

The chain employs TRBV19 and TRBJ2-3; 8 bases are shared with TRBD2. CDR1 LNHDA and CDR2 SQIVND come from the germline V gene (reference sequence). The CDR3 runs to 19 residues. V shed 5 bases, J shed 3 bases, and the junction held 19 bases outside the gene matches. This CDR3 is CASSFSGTRGHLRTDTQYF. For the CDR3, the DNA is TGTGCCAGTAGTTTCTCCGGGACTAGGGGCCACCTTAGGACAGATACGCAGTATTTT. Using reference TRBV19 and TRBJ2-3 for the parts outside the CDR3, the full variable domain is DGGITQSPKYLFRKEGQNVTLSCEQNLNHDAMYWYRQDPGQGLRLIYYSQIVNDFQKGDIAEGYSVSREKKESFPLTVTSAQKNPTAFYLCASSFSGTRGHLRTDTQYFGPGTRLTVL.

The chain recombines TRBV5-6 with TRBJ2-1; D is possibly TRBD2 (5 bases). Germline V gene lookup returns CDR1 SGHDT and CDR2 YYEEEE. The CDR3 totals 12 residues. V dropped 2 bases and J dropped 9 bases, with 9 bases sitting between them. The CDR3 sequence is CASSLLDREQFF. As DNA, the CDR3 is TGTGCCAGCAGCTTACTAGACCGTGAGCAGTTCTTC.

The chain couples TRBV7-9 to TRBJ2-7; D might be TRBD2 (6 bases). V shed 4 bases and J shed 7 bases, with 23 bases lying between them. The CDR3 runs to 16 residues. Per the germline V gene, CDR1 is SEHNR and CDR2 is FQNEAQ (reference sequence). CDR3 loop: CASSWSLGLATSEQYF. For the CDR3, the DNA is TGTGCCAGCAGCTGGAGCCTGGGGCTAGCGACGAGTGAGCAGTACTTC.

The gene calls are TRBV5-4 and TRBJ1-2; the D gene is possibly TRBD1 (5 bases). This CDR3 region has 16 residues. V was trimmed by 0 bases and J by 4 bases, leaving 16 bases between them. The germline CDR1 and CDR2 sequences are SGHNT and YYREEE (reference sequence). This CDR3 is CASSLGRFGASYGYTF. CDR3 sequence (DNA): TGTGCCAGCAGCTTGGGCAGGTTCGGGGCTAGCTATGGCTACACCTTC. Based on the CDR3 plus reference TRBV5-4 and TRBJ1-2, the full variable domain is ETGVTQSPTHLIKTRGQQVTLRCSSQSGHNTVSWYQQALGQGPQFIFQYYREEENGRGNFPPRFSGLQFPNYSSELNVNALELDDSALYLCASSLGRFGASYGYTFGSGTRLTVV.

This clonotype was seen a single time. The chain carries TRBV4-1 and TRBJ2-4, with TRBD2 identical over 8 bases. The V segment lost 0 bases and the J segment 5 bases; nucleotides outside the gene matches: 6. Germline V CDR1 and CDR2: MGHRA, YSYEKL. The CDR3 contains 16 residues. In nucleotides, the CDR3 is TGCGCCAGCAGCCAAGAATCGGGGGGGCAGGAAAACATTCAGTACTTC. Protein product: CASSQESGGQENIQYF.

This clonotype has only a few counts. The CDR3 nucleotides are TGTGCCAGCAGCCAAGACCTCACAGGGGCTAACACTGAAGCTTTCTTT. As protein: CASSQDLTGANTEAFF. V usage is TRBV3-1 and J usage is TRBJ1-1, with 7 bases matching TRBD1. The V gene end was trimmed by 0 bases and the J gene end by 2 bases; junction bases not matched to a gene: 6. The CDR3 length is 16 residues. Germline V gene sequence: CDR1 LGHDT, CDR2 YNNKEL (reference sequence). Drawing the rest from reference TRBV3-1 and TRBJ1-1, the complete variable domain is DTAVSQTPKYLVTQMGNDKSIKCEQNLGHDTMYWYKQDSKKFLKIMFSYNNKELIINETVPNRFSPKSPDKAHLNLHINSLELGDSAVYFCASSQDLTGANTEAFFGQGTRLTVV.

In this sample, this clonotype turned up a few times. J is TRBJ1-1 and V is TRBV4-1; 11 bases are a match to TRBD1. V shed 2 bases and J 4 bases; nucleotides not matched to a gene: 3. The CDR3 has 15 residues. In germline, CDR1 is MGHRA, CDR2 YSYEKL. The DNA for the CDR3 is TGCGCCAGCAGCCAATCGGGGACAGGGGGCACTGAAGCTTTCTTT. This gives the protein CASSQSGTGGTEAFF.

This chain uses TRBV24-1 with TRBJ2-5; 10 bases map to TRBD1. This CDR3 comprises 15 residues. With V trimmed by 3 bases and J by 7 bases, 7 bases remained unmatched. CDR1 is KGHDR, CDR2 SFDVKD, per germline. This CDR3 is CATSDPDRGVWTQYF. CDR3 bases: TGTGCCACCAGTGATCCGGACAGGGGGGTCTGGACCCAGTACTTC.

The rearrangement joins TRBV2 to TRBJ1-1; unclear D gene. From germline, CDR1 is SNHLY and CDR2 FYNNEI. The CDR3 loop spans 14 amino acids. V was shortened by 7 bases and J by 3 bases, with 15 bases between the two germline ends. CDR3 nucleotides: TGTGCCAGCACCCTAAGGATAGTGGACACTGAAGCTTTCTTT. Amino acids: CASTLRIVDTEAFF.

This chain links TRBV11-3 with TRBJ2-3; 7 bases agree with TRBD2. Looked up from germline, CDR1 is SGHNT and CDR2 is YENEEA. This CDR3 contains 13 residues. V dropped 3 bases and J dropped 11; count of bases not matched to a gene: 8. This CDR3 is CASSLTLGGRQYF. As DNA, the CDR3 is TGTGCCAGCAGCTTGACACTGGGCGGGAGGCAGTATTTT.

This clonotype has only one observation. The J gene is TRBJ1-2, the V gene TRBV12-3 or TRBV12-4; the D is unclear. This CDR3 has 14 amino acids. V lost 3 bases to trimming and J lost 2 bases, with 10 bases between them. CDR3 sequence reads: CASSLVPGNYGYTF. The CDR3 nucleotides are TGTGCCAGCAGTTTGGTGCCCGGGAACTATGGCTACACCTTC.

The chain carries TRBV9 and TRBJ1-1; D might be TRBD1 (6 bases). The CDR3 is 17 residues long. Looked up from germline, CDR1 is SGDLS and CDR2 is YYNGEE. V lost 0 bases and J lost 0, with 15 bases in between. The CDR3 nucleotides read TGTGCCAGCAGCGTAGGGCCAGGGGAGTACATGAACACTGAAGCTTTCTTT. Translation gives CASSVGPGEYMNTEAFF.

This clonotype was detected a few times. The chain carries TRBV6-2 or TRBV6-3 and TRBJ2-7, with D maybe TRBD2 (6 bases). CDR3 length: 16 amino acids. The germline V and J ends were trimmed by 2 bases and 0 bases, with 14 bases remaining between them. Germline CDR1 and CDR2: MNHEY and SVGEGT. The CDR3 sequence is CASSYSRDLNSYEQYF. DNA for the CDR3: TGTGCCAGCAGTTACAGCCGGGACTTGAACTCCTACGAGCAGTACTTC.

This clonotype has a handful of counts. V usage is TRBV5-1 and J usage is TRBJ2-2, with 7 positions matching TRBD1. Germline CDR1 reads SGHRS; CDR2 reads YFSETQ. The CDR3 covers 15 residues. V dropped 3 bases and J dropped 1; count of bases not matched to a gene: 3. CDR3: CASSWGTENTGELFF. For the CDR3, the DNA is TGCGCCAGCAGCTGGGGGACAGAGAACACCGGGGAGCTGTTTTTT.

The V gene is TRBV9, the J gene TRBJ2-7; D call uncertain. Germline V gives CDR1 SGDLS, CDR2 YYNGEE. The V end lost 0 bases, the J end lost 0 bases, and 13 bases lay between the germline ends. The CDR3 totals 16 residues. The CDR3, as DNA: TGTGCCAGCAGCGTAGCGGGTGACTCTTACTCCTACGAGCAGTACTTC. Protein sequence: CASSVAGDSYSYEQYF.

This clonotype was observed a handful of times. As DNA, the CDR3 is TGTGCCAGCAGCCCAACGGCGTCAGGGGGCTATGAGCAGTACTTC. This encodes CASSPTASGGYEQYF. V gene TRBV6-5 combines with J gene TRBJ2-7; 8 bases line up with TRBD1. V gave up 6 bases and J gave up 7 bases; unmatched junction bases: 14. Germline assignment: CDR1 MNHEY and CDR2 SVGAGI. This CDR3 region has 15 residues.

This clonotype was detected only a few times. The chain joins TRBV7-8 to TRBJ1-1; 7 nucleotides line up with TRBD1. Germline V CDR1 and CDR2: SGHVS, FQNEAQ. The CDR3 extends over 16 amino acids. V trimming: 7 bases; J trimming: 4 bases; junction bases outside the gene matches: 15. The CDR3 DNA reads as TGTGCCAGCACCGACGGAACAGGGGCTGGGGTCACTGAAGCTTTCTTT. Translated: CASTDGTGAGVTEAFF.

V is TRBV15 and J is TRBJ1-5; weak D call: TRBD1 (5 bases). CDR1 is LNHNV and CDR2 is YYDKDF in the germline V gene (reference sequence). The CDR3 length is 15 residues. V was cut by 1 base and J by 5 bases, with 12 bases left in between. The CDR3 DNA sequence: TGTGCCACCAGCAGAGTTCAGGGTTTCGATCAGCCCCAGCATTTT. Translated, it gives CATSRVQGFDQPQHF.

The J gene is TRBJ1-1, the V gene TRBV29-1; a possible D gene is TRBD1 (6 bases). Trimming stripped 7 bases from V and 3 bases from J, with 12 bases between. CDR1 SQVTM and CDR2 ANQGSEA come from the germline V gene. The CDR3 runs 12 residues. The CDR3 spells CSALGGHTEAFF. The CDR3 coding sequence is TGCAGCGCCCTTGGGGGCCACACTGAAGCTTTCTTT.

This chain uses TRBV24-1 with TRBJ2-1; weak D call: TRBD1 (6 bases). With 4 bases removed from V and 5 bases from J, the gap between germline ends came to 17 bases. The CDR3 runs 16 residues. Germline CDR1 is KGHDR and CDR2 is SFDVKD. CDR3 in amino acids: CATSDPEGVVDNEQFF. The CDR3 nucleotides are TGTGCCACCAGTGACCCAGAGGGGGTGGTGGACAATGAGCAGTTCTTC.

J is TRBJ2-3 and V is TRBV9; D gene uncertain. Trimming shortened V by 4 bases and J by 5 bases, and 17 bases separated the two germline ends. The CDR3 loop spans 15 amino acids. Germline CDR1 SGDLS, CDR2 YYNGEE. The CDR3 region has the DNA TGTGCCAGCAGCCCCGCCGTAGACCTAGGAGATACGCAGTATTTT. Translated, it gives CASSPAVDLGDTQYF.

This clonotype has only a few counts. This rearrangement joins TRBV5-1 to TRBJ1-1, with 7 bases lining up with TRBD1. V gave up 0 bases and J gave up 5 bases; unmatched junction bases: 7. Germline assignment: CDR1 SGHRS and CDR2 YFSETQ. The CDR3 spans 15 residues. DNA for the CDR3: TGCGCCAGCAGCTTGGAGGTGACAGGGCCAACTGAAGCTTTCTTT. Translation: CASSLEVTGPTEAFF. Looking up the rest from reference TRBV5-1 and TRBJ1-1 gives the full variable domain: KAGVTQTPRYLIKTRGQQVTLSCSPISGHRSVSWYQQTPGQGLQFLFEYFSETQRNKGNFPGRFSGRQFSNSRSEMNVSTLELGDSALYLCASSLEVTGPTEAFFGQGTRLTVV.

V is TRBV20-1 and J is TRBJ2-2; 7 bases fit TRBD1. The CDR3 spans 16 residues. After removal of 2 bases from V and 0 bases from J, the junction contained 6 bases not matched to a gene. From germline, CDR1 is DFQATT and CDR2 SNEGSKA (reference sequence). In DNA form, the CDR3 reads TGCAGTGCTAGACCCTCCGGGACAGCGAACACCGGGGAGCTGTTTTTT. Encoded protein: CSARPSGTANTGELFF.

This clonotype was detected a few times. The chain joins TRBV12-3 or TRBV12-4 to TRBJ2-5; 7 nucleotides line up with TRBD1. This CDR3 has 15 amino acids. With V trimmed by 4 bases and J by 1 base, 6 bases remained unmatched. The CDR3 spells CASSWDRKGQETQYF. For the CDR3, the DNA is TGTGCCAGCAGTTGGGACAGAAAGGGCCAAGAGACCCAGTACTTC.

This clonotype appeared a few times. The chain links TRBV2 to TRBJ1-6; the match to TRBD1 covers 10 bases. The CDR3 length is 18 residues. Per the germline V gene, CDR1 is SNHLY and CDR2 is FYNNEI. V shed 4 bases and J 7 bases; nucleotides not matched to a gene: 13. The CDR3 protein is CASSGEWTGGFWNSPLHF. CDR3 coding DNA: TGTGCCAGCAGTGGGGAATGGACAGGGGGTTTTTGGAATTCACCCCTCCACTTT. Based on the CDR3 plus reference TRBV2 and TRBJ1-6, the full variable domain is EPEVTQTPSHQVTQMGQEVILRCVPISNHLYFYWYRQILGQKVEFLVSFYNNEISEKSEIFDDQFSVERPDGSNFTLKIRSTKLEDSAMYFCASSGEWTGGFWNSPLHFGNGTRLTVT.

This chain links TRBV20-1 with TRBJ2-1; 9 nucleotides match TRBD2. Germline-derived CDR1 and CDR2 are DFQATT and SNEGSKA (reference sequence). The length of the CDR3 is 15 residues. Trimming removed 4 bases from V and 7 bases from J; junction bases left unmatched: 11. CDR3 protein: CSATPAAGGLNEQFF. Written as DNA, the CDR3 is TGCAGTGCTACGCCAGCGGCGGGAGGGCTTAATGAGCAGTTCTTC.

The V and J genes are TRBV15 and TRBJ2-7; no firm D call. CDR1 is LNHNV and CDR2 is YYDKDF in the germline V gene (reference sequence). V shed 6 bases and J shed 0 bases, with 15 bases lying between them. The CDR3 runs to 15 residues. The CDR3 sequence is CATSLLEASSYEQYF. CDR3 DNA: TGTGCCACCAGTCTTCTTGAGGCGAGCTCCTACGAGCAGTACTTC. Full variable domain (missing parts from reference TRBV15 and TRBJ2-7): DAMVIQNPRYQVTQFGKPVTLSCSQTLNHNVMYWYQQKSSQAPKLLFHYYDKDFNNEADTPDNFQSRRPNTSFCFLDIRSPGLGDTAMYLCATSLLEASSYEQYFGPGTRLTVT.